This TCR beta chain was captured in a study of PD-L1 blockade in urothelial cancer. The repertoire was sequenced with immunoSEQ multiplex PCR; TCRdb's copy has only in-frame clones and lacks some. The data contain tens of thousands of clones, 88% of them singletons. The V end was cut by 3 bases, the J end by 6 bases, with 9 bases between. Germline V gene sequence: CDR1 LNHDA, CDR2 SQIVND (reference sequence). The CDR3 is 13 amino acids. The sample consisted of PBMCs, taken around atezolizumab (anti-PD-L1) treatment. The TCR was taken from a man between 50 and 59 years old with urothelial cancer. The V call is TRBV19, the J call TRBJ2-1, with D unresolved. The CDR3 here is CASSISSFNEQFF. The CDR3 bases are TGTGCCAGTAGTATTTCTAGTTTCAATGAGCAGTTCTTC.